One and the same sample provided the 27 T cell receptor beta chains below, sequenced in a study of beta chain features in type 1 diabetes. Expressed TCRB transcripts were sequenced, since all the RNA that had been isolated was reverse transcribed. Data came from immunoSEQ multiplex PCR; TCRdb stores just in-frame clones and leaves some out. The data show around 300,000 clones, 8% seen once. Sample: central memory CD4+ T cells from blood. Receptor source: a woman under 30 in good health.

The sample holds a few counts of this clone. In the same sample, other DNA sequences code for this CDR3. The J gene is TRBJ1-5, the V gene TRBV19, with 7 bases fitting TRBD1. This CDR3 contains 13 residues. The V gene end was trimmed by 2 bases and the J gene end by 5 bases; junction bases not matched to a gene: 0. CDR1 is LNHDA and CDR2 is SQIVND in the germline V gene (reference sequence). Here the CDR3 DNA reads TGTGCCAGTAGTATACAGGGGGATCAGCCCCAGCATTTT. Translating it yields CASSIQGDQPQHF.

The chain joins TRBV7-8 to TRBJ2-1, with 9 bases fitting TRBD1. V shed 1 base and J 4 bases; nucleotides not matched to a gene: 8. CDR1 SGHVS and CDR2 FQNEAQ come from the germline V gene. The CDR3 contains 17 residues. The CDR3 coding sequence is TGTGCCAGCAGCTTAGTCAGGGACAGGGCGAGGTACAATGAGCAGTTCTTC. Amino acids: CASSLVRDRARYNEQFF.

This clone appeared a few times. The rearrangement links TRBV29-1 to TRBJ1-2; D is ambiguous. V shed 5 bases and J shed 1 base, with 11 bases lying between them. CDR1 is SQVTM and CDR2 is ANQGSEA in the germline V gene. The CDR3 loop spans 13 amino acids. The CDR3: CSVQQPYNYGYTF. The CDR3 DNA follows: TGCAGCGTTCAGCAACCCTATAACTATGGCTACACCTTC.

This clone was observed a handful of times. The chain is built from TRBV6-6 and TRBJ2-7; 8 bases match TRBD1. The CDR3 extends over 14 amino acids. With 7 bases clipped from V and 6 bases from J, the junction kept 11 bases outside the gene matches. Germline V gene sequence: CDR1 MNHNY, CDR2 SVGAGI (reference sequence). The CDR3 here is CASKLGQGASEQYV. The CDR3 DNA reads TGTGCCAGCAAGCTCGGACAGGGAGCGAGCGAGCAGTACGTC.

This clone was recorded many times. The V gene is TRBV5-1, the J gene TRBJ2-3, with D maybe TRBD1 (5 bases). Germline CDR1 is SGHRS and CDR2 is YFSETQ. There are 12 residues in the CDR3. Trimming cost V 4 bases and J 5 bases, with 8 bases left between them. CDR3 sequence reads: CASSPRGDTQYF. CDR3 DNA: TGCGCCAGCAGCCCTAGGGGAGATACGCAGTATTTT.

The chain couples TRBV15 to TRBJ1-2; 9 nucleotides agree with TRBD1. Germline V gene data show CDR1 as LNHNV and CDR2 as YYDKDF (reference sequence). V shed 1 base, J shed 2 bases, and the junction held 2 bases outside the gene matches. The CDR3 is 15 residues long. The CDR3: CATSRAGTGNYGYTF. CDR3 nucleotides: TGTGCCACCAGCAGAGCCGGGACAGGGAACTATGGCTACACCTTC.

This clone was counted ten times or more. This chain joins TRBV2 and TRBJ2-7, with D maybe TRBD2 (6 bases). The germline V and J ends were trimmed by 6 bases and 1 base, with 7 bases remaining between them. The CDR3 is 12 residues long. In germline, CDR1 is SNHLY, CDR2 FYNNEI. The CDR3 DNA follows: TGTGCCAGCAGGGGAGGTTCCTACGAGCAGTACTTC. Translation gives CASRGGSYEQYF.

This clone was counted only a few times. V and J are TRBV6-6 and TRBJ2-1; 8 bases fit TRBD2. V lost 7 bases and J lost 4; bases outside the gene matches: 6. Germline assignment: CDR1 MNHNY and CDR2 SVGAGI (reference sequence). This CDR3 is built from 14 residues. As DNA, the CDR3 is TGTGCCAGCACCCTACAGCGGGAGTACAATGAGCAGTTCTTC. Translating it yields CASTLQREYNEQFF.

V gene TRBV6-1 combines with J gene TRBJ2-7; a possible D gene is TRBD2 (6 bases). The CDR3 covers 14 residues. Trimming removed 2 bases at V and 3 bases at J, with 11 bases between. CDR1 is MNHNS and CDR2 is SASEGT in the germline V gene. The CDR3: CASSEIAGHYEQYF. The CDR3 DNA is TGTGCCAGCAGTGAAATTGCGGGGCACTACGAGCAGTACTTC.

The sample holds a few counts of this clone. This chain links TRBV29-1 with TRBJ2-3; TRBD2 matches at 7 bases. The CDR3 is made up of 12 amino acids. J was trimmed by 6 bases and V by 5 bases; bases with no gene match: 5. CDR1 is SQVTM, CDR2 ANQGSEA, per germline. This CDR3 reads CSVKRGADTQYF. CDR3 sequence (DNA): TGCAGCGTTAAGCGGGGCGCGGATACGCAGTATTTT.

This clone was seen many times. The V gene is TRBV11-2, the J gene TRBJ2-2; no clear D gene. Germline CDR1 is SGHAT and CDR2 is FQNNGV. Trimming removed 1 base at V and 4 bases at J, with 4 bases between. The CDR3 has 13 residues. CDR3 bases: TGTGCCAGCAGCTTAGGAGGCACCGGGGAGCTGTTTTTT. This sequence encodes CASSLGGTGELFF.

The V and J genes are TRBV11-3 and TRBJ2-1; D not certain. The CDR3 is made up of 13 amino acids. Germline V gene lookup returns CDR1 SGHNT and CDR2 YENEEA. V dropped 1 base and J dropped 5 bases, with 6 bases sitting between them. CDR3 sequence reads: CASSLGVNNEQFF. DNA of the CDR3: TGTGCCAGCAGCTTAGGGGTGAACAATGAGCAGTTCTTC. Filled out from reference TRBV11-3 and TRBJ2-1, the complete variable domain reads EAGVVQSPRYKIIEKKQPVAFWCNPISGHNTLYWYLQNLGQGPELLIRYENEEAVDDSQLPKDRFSAERLKGVDSTLKIQPAELGDSAVYLCASSLGVNNEQFFGPGTRLTVL.

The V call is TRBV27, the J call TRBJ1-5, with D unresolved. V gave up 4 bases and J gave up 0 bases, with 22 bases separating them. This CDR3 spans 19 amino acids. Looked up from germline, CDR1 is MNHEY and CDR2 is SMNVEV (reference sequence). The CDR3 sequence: CASSSTIRAVLNSNQPQHF. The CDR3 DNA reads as TGTGCCAGCAGTTCTACTATCCGGGCCGTACTTAATAGCAATCAGCCCCAGCATTTT.

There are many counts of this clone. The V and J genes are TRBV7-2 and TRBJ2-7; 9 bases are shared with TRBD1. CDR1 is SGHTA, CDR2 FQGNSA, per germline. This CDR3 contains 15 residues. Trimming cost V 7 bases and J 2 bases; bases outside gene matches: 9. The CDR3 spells CASTQPGQGTYEQYV. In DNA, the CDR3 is TGTGCCAGCACCCAACCGGGACAGGGAACCTACGAGCAGTACGTC.

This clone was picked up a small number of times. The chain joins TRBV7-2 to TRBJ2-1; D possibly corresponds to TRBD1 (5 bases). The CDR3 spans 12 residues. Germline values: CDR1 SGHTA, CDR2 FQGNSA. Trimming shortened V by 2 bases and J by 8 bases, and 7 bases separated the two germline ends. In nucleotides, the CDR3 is TGTGCCAGCAGCTTAAGGGGTGATGAGCAGTTCTTC. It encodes CASSLRGDEQFF.

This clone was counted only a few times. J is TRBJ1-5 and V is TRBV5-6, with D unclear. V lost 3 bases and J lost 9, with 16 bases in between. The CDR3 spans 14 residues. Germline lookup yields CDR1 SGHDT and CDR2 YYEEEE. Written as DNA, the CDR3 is TGTGCCAGCAGCTCCAGTGCCTTGGTAATGCCCCAGCATTTT. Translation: CASSSSALVMPQHF.

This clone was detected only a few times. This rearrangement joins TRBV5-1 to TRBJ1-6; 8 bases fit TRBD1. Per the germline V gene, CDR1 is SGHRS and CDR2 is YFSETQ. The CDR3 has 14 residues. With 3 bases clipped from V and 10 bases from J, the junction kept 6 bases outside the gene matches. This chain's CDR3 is CASSSDRGGSPLHF. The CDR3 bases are TGCGCCAGCAGCTCTGACAGGGGAGGCTCACCCCTCCACTTT. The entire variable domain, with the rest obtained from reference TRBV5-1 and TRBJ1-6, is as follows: KAGVTQTPRYLIKTRGQQVTLSCSPISGHRSVSWYQQTPGQGLQFLFEYFSETQRNKGNFPGRFSGRQFSNSRSEMNVSTLELGDSALYLCASSSDRGGSPLHFGNGTRLTVT.

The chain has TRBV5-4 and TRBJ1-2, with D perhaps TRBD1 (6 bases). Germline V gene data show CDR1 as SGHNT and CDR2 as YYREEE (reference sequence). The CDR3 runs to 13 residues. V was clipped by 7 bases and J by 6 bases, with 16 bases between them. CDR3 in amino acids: CASSTGISDGYTF. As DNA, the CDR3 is TGTGCCAGCTCCACAGGGATTTCGGATGGCTACACCTTC. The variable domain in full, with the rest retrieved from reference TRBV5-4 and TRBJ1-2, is ETGVTQSPTHLIKTRGQQVTLRCSSQSGHNTVSWYQQALGQGPQFIFQYYREEENGRGNFPPRFSGLQFPNYSSELNVNALELDDSALYLCASSTGISDGYTFGSGTRLTVV.

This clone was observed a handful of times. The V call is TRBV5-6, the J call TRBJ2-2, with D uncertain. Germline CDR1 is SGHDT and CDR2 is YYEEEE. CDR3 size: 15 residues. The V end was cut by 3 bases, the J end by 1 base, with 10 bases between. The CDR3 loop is CASSSRRKNTGELFF. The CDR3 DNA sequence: TGTGCCAGCAGCTCTCGACGGAAGAACACCGGGGAGCTGTTTTTT.

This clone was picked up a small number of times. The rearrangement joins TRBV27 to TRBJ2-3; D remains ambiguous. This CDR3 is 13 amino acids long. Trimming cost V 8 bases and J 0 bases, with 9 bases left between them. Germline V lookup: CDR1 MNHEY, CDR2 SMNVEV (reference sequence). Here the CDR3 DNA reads TGTGCCAGCCGGCTAGGTAGCACAGATACGCAGTATTTT. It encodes CASRLGSTDTQYF.

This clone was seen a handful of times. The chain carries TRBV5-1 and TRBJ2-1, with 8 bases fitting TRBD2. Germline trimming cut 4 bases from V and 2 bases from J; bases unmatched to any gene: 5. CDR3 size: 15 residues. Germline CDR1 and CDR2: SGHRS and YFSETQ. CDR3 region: CASSRLAGPYNEQFF. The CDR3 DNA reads TGCGCCAGCAGCCGTCTAGCGGGTCCCTACAATGAGCAGTTCTTC.

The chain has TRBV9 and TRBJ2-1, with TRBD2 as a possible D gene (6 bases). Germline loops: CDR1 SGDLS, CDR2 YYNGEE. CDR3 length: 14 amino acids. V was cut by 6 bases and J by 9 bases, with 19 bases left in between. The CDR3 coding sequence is TGTGCCAGCACCCAACGGGAGTGGGCGGGTGAGCAGTTCTTC. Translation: CASTQREWAGEQFF.

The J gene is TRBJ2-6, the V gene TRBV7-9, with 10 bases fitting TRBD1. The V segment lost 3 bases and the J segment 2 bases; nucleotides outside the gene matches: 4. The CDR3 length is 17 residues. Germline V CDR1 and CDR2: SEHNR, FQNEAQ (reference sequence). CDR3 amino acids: CASSFGDRGPGANVLTF. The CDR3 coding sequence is TGTGCCAGCAGCTTCGGGGACAGGGGACCTGGGGCCAACGTCCTGACTTTC.

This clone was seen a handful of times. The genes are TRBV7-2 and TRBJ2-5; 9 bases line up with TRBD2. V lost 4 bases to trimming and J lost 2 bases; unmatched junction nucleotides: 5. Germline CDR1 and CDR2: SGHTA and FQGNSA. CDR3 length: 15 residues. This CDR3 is CASSSSGAPQETQYF. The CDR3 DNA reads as TGTGCCAGCAGCTCTAGCGGGGCACCTCAAGAGACCCAGTACTTC.

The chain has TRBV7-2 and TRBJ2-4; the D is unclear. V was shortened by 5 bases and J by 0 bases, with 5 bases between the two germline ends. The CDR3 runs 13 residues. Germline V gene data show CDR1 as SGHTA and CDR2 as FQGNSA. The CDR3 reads CASSLLAKNIQYF. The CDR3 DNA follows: TGTGCCAGCAGCCTTCTAGCCAAAAACATTCAGTACTTC.

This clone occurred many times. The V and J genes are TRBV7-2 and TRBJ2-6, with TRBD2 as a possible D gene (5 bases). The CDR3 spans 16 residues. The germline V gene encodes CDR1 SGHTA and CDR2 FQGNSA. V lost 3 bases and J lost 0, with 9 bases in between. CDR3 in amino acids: CASSLRALSGANVLTF. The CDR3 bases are TGTGCCAGCAGCTTGCGGGCCCTCTCTGGGGCCAACGTCCTGACTTTC.

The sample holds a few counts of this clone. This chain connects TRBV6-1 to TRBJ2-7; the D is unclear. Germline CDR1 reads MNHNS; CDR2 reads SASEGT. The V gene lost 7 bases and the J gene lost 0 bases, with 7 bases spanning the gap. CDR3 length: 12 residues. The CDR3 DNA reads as TGTGCCAGCATCGTAAGCTCCTACGAGCAGTACTTC. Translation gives CASIVSSYEQYF.